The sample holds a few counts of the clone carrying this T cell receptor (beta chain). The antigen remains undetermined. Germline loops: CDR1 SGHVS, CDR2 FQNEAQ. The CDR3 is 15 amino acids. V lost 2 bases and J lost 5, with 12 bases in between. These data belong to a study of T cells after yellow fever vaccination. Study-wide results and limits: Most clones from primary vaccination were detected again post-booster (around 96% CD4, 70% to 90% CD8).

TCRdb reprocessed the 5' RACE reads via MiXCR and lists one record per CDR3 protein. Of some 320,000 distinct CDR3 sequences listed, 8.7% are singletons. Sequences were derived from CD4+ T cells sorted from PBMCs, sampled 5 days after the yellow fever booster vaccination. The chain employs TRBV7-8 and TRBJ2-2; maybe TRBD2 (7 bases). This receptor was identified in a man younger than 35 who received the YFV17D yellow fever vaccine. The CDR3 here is CASSLRGGRTGELFF. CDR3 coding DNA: TGTGCCAGCAGCTTAAGGGGGGGCCGAACCGGGGAGCTGTTTTTT.